These T cell receptor beta chains were read from a single sample in a study of cytomegalovirus exposure and HLA in healthy donors. TCRdb's copy holds only in-frame clones and misses some; the assay was immunoSEQ multiplex PCR. The table lists about 140,000 clones, about nine tenths of them singletons. Sequencing used PBMCs. The receptor set was obtained from a man aged 18 to 29 in good health and CMV-seronegative. The CDR3 runs from the conserved cysteine through the conserved F or W. D genes are given only for firm matches. Where a row states a size, it is once, few, many or the class of an expanded clone; other rows omit it.

TRBD2 TRBJ2-2 . 16 TRBV4-2 TGTGCCAGCAGCCTTCGACTAGCGGGGGGGCCCGGGGAGCTGTTTTTT CASSLRLAGGPGELFF
. TRBJ2-2 . 18 TRBV28 TGTGCCAGCAGTTTGGACCGTTGGGAGGCAGGAGAAACCGGGGAGCTGTTTTTT CASSLDRWEAGETGELFF
TRBD1 TRBJ2-5 . 15 TRBV19 TGTGCCAGTAGTAAATCCGGGACAGGGGTGGAGACCCAGTACTTC CASSKSGTGVETQYF
TRBD2 TRBJ2-1 few 16 TRBV13 TGTGCCAGCAGCACCCGGACTAGCGGGAGCCACAATGAGCAGTTCTTC CASSTRTSGSHNEQFF
. TRBJ2-7 . 13 TRBV28 TGTGCCAGCAGTTTAGGAGAGGACTACGAGCAGTACTTC CASSLGEDYEQYF
TRBD1 TRBJ1-2 . 13 TRBV19 TGTGCCAGTAGGACAGGGCCTAACTATGGCTACACCTTC CASRTGPNYGYTF
TRBD2 TRBJ2-3 . 16 TRBV9 TGTGCCAGCAGCGTAGACCCCGTGCTAGCGGGAGATACGCAGTATTTT CASSVDPVLAGDTQYF
TRBD2 TRBJ2-6 . 17 TRBV12-5 TGTGCTAGTGGTTTGCCTAGCGGGCCCTCTGGGGCCAACGTCCTGACTTTC CASGLPSGPSGANVLTF
. TRBJ2-3 . 12 TRBV11-2 TGTGCCAGCAGCTTTAATACAGATACGCAGTATTTT CASSFNTDTQYF
TRBD2 TRBJ2-3 once 14 TRBV2 TGTGCCAGCAGTGGGACTAGCGGGAGGGCGGCGCAGTATTTT CASSGTSGRAAQYF